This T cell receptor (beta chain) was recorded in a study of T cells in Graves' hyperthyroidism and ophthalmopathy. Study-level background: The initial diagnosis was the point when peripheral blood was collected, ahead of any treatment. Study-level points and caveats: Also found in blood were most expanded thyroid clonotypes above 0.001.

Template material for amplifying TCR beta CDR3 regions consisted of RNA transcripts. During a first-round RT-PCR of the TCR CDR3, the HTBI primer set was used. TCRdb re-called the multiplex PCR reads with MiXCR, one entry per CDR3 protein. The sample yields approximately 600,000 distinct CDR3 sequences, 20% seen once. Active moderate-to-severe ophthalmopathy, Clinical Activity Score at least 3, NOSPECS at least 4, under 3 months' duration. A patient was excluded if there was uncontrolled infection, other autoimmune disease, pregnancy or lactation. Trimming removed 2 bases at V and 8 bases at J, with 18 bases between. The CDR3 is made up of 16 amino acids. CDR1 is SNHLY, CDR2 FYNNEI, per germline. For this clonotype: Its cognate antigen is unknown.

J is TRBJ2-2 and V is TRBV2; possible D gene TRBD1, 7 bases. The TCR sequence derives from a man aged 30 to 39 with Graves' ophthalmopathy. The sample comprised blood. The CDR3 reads CASSENGGGGLGELFF. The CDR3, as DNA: TGTGCCAGCAGTGAAAACGGAGGGGGCGGTTTAGGGGAGCTGTTTTTT.